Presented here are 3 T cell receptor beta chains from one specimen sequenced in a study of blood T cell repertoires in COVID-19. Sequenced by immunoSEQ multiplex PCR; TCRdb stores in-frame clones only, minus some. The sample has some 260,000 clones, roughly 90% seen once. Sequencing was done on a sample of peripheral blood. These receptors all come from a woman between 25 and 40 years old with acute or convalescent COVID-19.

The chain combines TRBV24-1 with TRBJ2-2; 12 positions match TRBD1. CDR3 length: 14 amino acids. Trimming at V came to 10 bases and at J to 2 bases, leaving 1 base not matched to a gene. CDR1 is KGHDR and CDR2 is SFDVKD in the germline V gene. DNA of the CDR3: TGTGCCACGGGACAGGGGGCTAACACCGGGGAGCTGTTTTTT. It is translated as CATGQGANTGELFF.

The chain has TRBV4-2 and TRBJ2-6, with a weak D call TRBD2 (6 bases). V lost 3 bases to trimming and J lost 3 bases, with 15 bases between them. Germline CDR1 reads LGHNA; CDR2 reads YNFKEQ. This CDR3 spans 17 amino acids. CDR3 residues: CASSQGGRFSGANVLTF. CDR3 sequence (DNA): TGTGCCAGCAGCCAGGGGGGACGGTTCAGTGGGGCCAACGTCCTGACTTTC.

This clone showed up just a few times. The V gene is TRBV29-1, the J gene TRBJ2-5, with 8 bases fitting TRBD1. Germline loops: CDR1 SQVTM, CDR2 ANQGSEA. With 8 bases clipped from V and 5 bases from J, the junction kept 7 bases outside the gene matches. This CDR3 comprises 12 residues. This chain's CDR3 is CSLVQGAETQYF. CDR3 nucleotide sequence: TGCAGCCTGGTTCAGGGGGCTGAGACCCAGTACTTC.